The present T cell receptor beta chain was sequenced within a study of CD8 T cells in ankylosing spondylitis. TCRdb re-called the 5' RACE reads with MiXCR, one entry per CDR3 protein. Seen here are about 200,000 distinct CDR3 sequences, 9.5% to 15% observed once, and the top ten hold approximately 17%. Whole-study findings and limits: Several of the motif variants were reported before in synovial fluid and blood from reactive arthritis.

Per the germline V gene, CDR1 is SGDLS and CDR2 is YYNGEE. The CDR3 consists of 15 residues. V gave up 0 bases and J gave up 5 bases, with 11 bases separating them. A few counts support this clonotype. The antigen remains unidentified. The chain uses TRBV9 and TRBJ2-2; D is perhaps TRBD1 (5 bases). Material: blood, either unsorted or a sorted T cell fraction (not recorded which). The clonotype comes from a male donor with ankylosing spondylitis or in good health (not recorded which). CDR3 amino acids: CASSVVLSGTGELFF. The CDR3 DNA sequence: TGTGCCAGCAGCGTAGTATTATCAGGGACCGGGGAGCTGTTTTTT.